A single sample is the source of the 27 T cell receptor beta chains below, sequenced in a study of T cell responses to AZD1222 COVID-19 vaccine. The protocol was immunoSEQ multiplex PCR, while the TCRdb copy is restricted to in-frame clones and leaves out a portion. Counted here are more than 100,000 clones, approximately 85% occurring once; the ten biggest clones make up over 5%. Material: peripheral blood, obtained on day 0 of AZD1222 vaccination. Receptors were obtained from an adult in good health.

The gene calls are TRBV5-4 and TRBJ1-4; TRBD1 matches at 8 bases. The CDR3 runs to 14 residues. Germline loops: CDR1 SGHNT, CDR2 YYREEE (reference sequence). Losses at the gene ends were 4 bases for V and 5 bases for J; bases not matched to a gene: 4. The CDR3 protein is CASSPGQGNEKLFF. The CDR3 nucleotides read TGTGCCAGCAGCCCCGGACAGGGAAATGAAAAACTGTTTTTT. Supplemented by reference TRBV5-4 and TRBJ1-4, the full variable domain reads ETGVTQSPTHLIKTRGQQVTLRCSSQSGHNTVSWYQQALGQGPQFIFQYYREEENGRGNFPPRFSGLQFPNYSSELNVNALELDDSALYLCASSPGQGNEKLFFGSGTQLSVL.

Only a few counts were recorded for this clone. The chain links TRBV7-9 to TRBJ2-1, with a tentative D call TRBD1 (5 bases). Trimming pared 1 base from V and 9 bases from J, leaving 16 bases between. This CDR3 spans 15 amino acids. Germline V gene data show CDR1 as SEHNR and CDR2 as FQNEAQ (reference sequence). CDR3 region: CASSLGRVDVAEQFF. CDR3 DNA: TGTGCCAGCAGCTTAGGCAGGGTTGATGTGGCTGAGCAGTTCTTC.

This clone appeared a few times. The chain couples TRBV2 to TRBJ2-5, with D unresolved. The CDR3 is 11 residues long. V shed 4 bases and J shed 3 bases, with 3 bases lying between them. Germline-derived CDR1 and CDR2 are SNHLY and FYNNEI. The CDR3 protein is CASSVKETQYF. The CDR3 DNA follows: TGTGCCAGCAGTGTCAAAGAGACCCAGTACTTC.

The CDR3 DNA is TGTGCCAGCAGTTACTCGAGGCCGGGCGGGTCACCCCTCCACTTT. This codes for CASSYSRPGGSPLHF. J is TRBJ1-6 and V is TRBV6-5, with D hard to call. The CDR3 is made up of 15 amino acids. Deletions cut 0 bases from V and 10 bases from J, with 13 bases between. CDR1 is MNHEY and CDR2 is SVGAGI in the germline V gene.

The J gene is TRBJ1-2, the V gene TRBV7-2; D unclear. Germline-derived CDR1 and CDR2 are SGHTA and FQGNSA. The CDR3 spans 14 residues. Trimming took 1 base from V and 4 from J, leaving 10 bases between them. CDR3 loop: CASSLGSQTYGYTF. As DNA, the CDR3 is TGTGCCAGCAGCTTAGGTTCACAGACCTATGGCTACACCTTC.

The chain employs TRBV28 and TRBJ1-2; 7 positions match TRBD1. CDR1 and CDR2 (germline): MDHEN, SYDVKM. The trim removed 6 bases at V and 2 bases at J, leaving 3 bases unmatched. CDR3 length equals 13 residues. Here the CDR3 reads CASSQGVNYGYTF. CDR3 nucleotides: TGTGCCAGCAGCCAGGGGGTGAACTATGGCTACACCTTC.

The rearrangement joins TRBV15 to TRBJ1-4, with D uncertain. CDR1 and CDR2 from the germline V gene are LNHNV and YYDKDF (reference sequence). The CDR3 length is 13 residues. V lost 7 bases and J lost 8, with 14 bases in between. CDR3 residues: CATKPDGQEKLFF. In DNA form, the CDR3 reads TGTGCCACCAAACCCGACGGGCAGGAAAAACTGTTTTTT.

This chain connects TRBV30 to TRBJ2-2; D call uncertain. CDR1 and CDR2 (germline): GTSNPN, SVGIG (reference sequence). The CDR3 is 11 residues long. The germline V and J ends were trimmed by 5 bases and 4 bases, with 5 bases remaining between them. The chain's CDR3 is CAWEFTGELFF. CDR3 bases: TGTGCCTGGGAGTTCACCGGGGAGCTGTTTTTT. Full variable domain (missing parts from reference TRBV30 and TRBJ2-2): SQTIHQWPATLVQPVGSPLSLECTVEGTSNPNLYWYRQAAGRGLQLLFYSVGIGQISSEVPQNLSASRPQDRQFILSSKKLLLSDSGFYLCAWEFTGELFFGEGSRLTVL.

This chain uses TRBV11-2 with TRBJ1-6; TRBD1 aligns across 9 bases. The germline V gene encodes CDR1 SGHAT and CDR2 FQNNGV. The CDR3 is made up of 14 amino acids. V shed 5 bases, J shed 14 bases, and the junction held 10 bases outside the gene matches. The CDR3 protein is CASSPRPGQGSLHF. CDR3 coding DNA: TGTGCCAGCAGCCCTCGTCCGGGACAGGGTTCCCTCCACTTT.

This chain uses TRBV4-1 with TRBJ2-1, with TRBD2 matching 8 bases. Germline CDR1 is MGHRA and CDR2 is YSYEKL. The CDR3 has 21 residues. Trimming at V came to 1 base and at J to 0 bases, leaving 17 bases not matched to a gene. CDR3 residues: CASSQGFGGGTGLRSYNEQFF. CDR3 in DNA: TGCGCCAGCAGCCAAGGTTTTGGCGGGGGGACCGGACTGCGCTCCTACAATGAGCAGTTCTTC.

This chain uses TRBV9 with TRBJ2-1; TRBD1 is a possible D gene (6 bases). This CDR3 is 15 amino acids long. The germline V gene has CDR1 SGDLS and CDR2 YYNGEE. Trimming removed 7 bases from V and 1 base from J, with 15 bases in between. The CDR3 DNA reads TGTGCCAGCGGACCCAGGGGAGTATCCTACAATGAGCAGTTCTTC. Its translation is CASGPRGVSYNEQFF.

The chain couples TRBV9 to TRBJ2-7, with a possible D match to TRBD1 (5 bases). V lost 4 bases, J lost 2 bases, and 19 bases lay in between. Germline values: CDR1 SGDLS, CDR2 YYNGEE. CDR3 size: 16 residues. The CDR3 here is CASSFFPDPDTYEQYF. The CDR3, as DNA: TGTGCCAGCAGCTTTTTTCCCGACCCGGACACCTACGAGCAGTACTTC.

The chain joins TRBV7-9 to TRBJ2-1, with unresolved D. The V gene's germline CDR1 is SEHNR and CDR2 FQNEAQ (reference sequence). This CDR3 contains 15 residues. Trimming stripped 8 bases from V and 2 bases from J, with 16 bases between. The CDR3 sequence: CASLTNQDPYNEQFF. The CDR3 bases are TGTGCCAGCTTGACAAATCAAGACCCCTACAATGAGCAGTTCTTC.

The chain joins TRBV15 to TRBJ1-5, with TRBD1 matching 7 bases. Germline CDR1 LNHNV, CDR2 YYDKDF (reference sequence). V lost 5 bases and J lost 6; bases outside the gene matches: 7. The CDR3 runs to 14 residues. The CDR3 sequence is CATSSDRRIQPQHF. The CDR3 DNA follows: TGTGCCACCAGCTCGGACAGGCGGATTCAGCCCCAGCATTTT.

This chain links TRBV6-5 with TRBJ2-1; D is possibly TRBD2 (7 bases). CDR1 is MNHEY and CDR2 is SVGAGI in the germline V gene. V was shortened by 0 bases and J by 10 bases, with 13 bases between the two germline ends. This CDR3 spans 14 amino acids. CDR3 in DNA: TGTGCCAGCAGTTACTCCGGGGGGCCCACGGAGCAGTTCTTC. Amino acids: CASSYSGGPTEQFF.

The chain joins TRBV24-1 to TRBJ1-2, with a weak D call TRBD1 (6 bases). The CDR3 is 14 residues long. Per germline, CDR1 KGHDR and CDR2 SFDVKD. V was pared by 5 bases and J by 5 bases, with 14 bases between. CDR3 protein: CATSAWDKPYGYTF. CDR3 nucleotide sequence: TGTGCCACCAGTGCCTGGGACAAACCATATGGCTACACCTTC.

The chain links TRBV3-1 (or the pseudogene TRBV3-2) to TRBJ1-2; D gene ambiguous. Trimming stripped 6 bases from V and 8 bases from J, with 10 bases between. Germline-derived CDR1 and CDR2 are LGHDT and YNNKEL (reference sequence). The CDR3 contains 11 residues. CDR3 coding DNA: TGTGCCAGCAGTGTGACTCGCGGCTACACCTTC. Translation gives CASSVTRGYTF.

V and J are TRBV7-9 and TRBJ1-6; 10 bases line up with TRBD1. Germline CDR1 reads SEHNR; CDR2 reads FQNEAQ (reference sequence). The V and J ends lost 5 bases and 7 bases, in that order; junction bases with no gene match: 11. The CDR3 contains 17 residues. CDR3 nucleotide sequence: TGTGCCAGCAGCCTGCCAACATCGGGACAGGGGAATTCACCCCTCCACTTT. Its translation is CASSLPTSGQGNSPLHF.

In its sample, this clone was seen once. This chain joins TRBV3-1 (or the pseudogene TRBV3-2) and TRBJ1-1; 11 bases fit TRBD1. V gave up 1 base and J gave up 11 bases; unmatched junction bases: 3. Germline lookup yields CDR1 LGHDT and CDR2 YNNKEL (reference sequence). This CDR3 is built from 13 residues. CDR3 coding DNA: TGTGCCAGCAGCCAAGGGGACAGGGGGTCGGCTTTCTTT. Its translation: CASSQGDRGSAFF.

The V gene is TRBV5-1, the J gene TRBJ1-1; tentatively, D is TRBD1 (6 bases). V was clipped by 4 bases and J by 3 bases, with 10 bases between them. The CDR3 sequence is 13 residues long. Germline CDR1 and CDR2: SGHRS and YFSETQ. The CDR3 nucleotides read TGCGCCAGCAGCCGTGGGGGGCACACTGAAGCTTTCTTT. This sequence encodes CASSRGGHTEAFF.

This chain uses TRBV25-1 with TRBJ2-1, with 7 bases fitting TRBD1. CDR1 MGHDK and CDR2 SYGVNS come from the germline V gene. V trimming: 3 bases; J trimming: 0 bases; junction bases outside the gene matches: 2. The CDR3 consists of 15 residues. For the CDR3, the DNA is TGTGCCAGCAGTGAGTGGGACAGCTCCTACAATGAGCAGTTCTTC. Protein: CASSEWDSSYNEQFF.

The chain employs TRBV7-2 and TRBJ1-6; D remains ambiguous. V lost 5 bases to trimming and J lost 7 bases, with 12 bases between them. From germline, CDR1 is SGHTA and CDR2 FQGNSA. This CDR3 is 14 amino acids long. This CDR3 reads CASSPREGNSPLHF. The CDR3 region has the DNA TGTGCCAGCAGCCCTCGGGAGGGAAATTCACCCCTCCACTTT.

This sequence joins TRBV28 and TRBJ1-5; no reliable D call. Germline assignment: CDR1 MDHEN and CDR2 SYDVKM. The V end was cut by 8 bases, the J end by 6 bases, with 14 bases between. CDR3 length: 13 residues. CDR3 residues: CASALKGFQPQHF. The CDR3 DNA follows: TGTGCCAGCGCTCTAAAAGGGTTTCAGCCCCAGCATTTT.

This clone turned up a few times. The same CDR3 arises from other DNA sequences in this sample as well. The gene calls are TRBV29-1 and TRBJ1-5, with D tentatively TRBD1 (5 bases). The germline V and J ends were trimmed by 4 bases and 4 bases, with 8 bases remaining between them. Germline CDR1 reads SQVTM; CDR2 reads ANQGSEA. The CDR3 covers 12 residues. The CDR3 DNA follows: TGCAGCGTTGGGGGGGGGAATCAGCCCCAGCATTTT. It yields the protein CSVGGGNQPQHF. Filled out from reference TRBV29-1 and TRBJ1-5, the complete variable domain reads SAVISQKPSRDICQRGTSLTIQCQVDSQVTMMFWYRQQPGQSLTLIATANQGSEATYESGFVIDKFPISRPNLTFSTLTVSNMSPEDSSIYLCSVGGGNQPQHFGDGTRLSIL.

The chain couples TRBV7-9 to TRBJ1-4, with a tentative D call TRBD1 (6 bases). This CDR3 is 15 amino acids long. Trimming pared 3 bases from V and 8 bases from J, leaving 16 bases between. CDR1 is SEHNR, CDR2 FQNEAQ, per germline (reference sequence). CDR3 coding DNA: TGTGCCAGCAGCTTCCCGACAGGACGTAAAGAAAAACTGTTTTTT. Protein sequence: CASSFPTGRKEKLFF.

CDR3 in amino acids: CASSKGYPTDTQYF. CDR3 in DNA: TGTGCCAGCAGCAAGGGGTACCCAACAGATACGCAGTATTTT. The J gene is TRBJ2-3, the V gene TRBV28; a weak D match, TRBD1 (5 bases). V dropped 6 bases and J dropped 3 bases, with 13 bases sitting between them. The CDR3 runs to 14 residues. Germline-derived CDR1 and CDR2 are MDHEN and SYDVKM.

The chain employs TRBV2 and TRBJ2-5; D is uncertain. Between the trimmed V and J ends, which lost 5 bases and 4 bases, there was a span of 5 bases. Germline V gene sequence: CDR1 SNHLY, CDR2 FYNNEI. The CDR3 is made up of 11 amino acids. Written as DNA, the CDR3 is TGTGCCAGCAGTAGAGCAGAGACCCAGTACTTC. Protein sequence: CASSRAETQYF.